These 30 T cell receptor beta chains were sequenced from one sample in a study of T cells after yellow fever vaccination. TCRdb redid the calling of the 5' RACE reads with MiXCR, one entry per CDR3 protein. The sample lists about 340,000 distinct CDR3 sequences, approximately 4% seen once, with 20% to 25% in the top ten. Specimen: PBMCs, collected 5 days after the yellow fever booster vaccination. These receptors all stem from a man aged 18 to 30 who received the YFV17D yellow fever vaccine.

V is TRBV20-1 and J is TRBJ1-5; D uncertain. CDR1 and CDR2 (germline): DFQATT, SNEGSKA (reference sequence). V shed 0 bases and J shed 5 bases, with 5 bases lying between them. This CDR3 spans 12 amino acids. The CDR3 here is CSARDFYQPQHF. DNA of the CDR3: TGCAGTGCTAGAGACTTCTATCAGCCCCAGCATTTT.

The chain joins TRBV4-1 to TRBJ1-1, with 7 nucleotides matching TRBD1. V lost 4 bases to trimming and J lost 1 base; unmatched junction nucleotides: 9. Germline assignment: CDR1 MGHRA and CDR2 YSYEKL. The CDR3 runs 16 residues. The CDR3 DNA sequence: TGCGCCAGCAGCCCAGGACGGGGACAGCCGAACACTGAAGCTTTCTTT. Translated, it gives CASSPGRGQPNTEAFF.

The V call is TRBV12-3 or TRBV12-4, the J call TRBJ1-3, with a tentative D call TRBD1 (5 bases). This CDR3 has 13 residues. Trimming pared 6 bases from V and 8 bases from J, leaving 14 bases between. CDR3 region: CASREGLRDTIYF. The CDR3 nucleotides read TGTGCCAGCAGGGAGGGACTCAGGGACACCATATATTTT.

This clonotype turned up a few times. V and J are TRBV30 and TRBJ1-1; the D is unclear. CDR1 and CDR2 from the germline V gene are GTSNPN and SVGIG (reference sequence). The V and J ends lost 5 bases and 0 bases respectively, with 4 bases between them. This CDR3 has 11 residues. This chain's CDR3 is CAWAVNTEAFF. DNA for the CDR3: TGTGCCTGGGCCGTGAACACTGAAGCTTTCTTT.

The chain combines TRBV6-2 or TRBV6-3 with TRBJ2-1; D call uncertain. Trimming took off 7 bases at V and 9 bases at J, with 10 bases between the two ends. Germline CDR1 and CDR2: MNHEY and SVGEGT. CDR3 size: 11 residues. The chain's CDR3 is CASTDLGEQFF. Written as DNA, the CDR3 is TGTGCCAGCACTGACCTAGGTGAGCAGTTCTTC.

This chain joins TRBV4-3 and TRBJ2-7, with TRBD1 identical over 8 bases. CDR3 size: 15 residues. Germline CDR1 LGHNA, CDR2 YSLEER. V shed 4 bases, J shed 6 bases, and the junction held 11 bases outside the gene matches. The CDR3 reads CASSPGETGVSEQYF. CDR3 nucleotides: TGCGCCAGCAGCCCTGGGGAGACAGGGGTTTCCGAGCAGTACTTC.

This clonotype came up many times. The chain couples TRBV7-9 to TRBJ1-1; D is perhaps TRBD1 (6 bases). The CDR3 length is 14 residues. Trimming took 5 bases from V and 4 from J, leaving 14 bases between them. CDR1 and CDR2 from the germline V gene are SEHNR and FQNEAQ (reference sequence). CDR3 region: CASSATEGVTEAFF. CDR3 DNA sequence: TGTGCCAGCAGCGCTACAGAGGGGGTCACTGAAGCTTTCTTT. The full variable domain, completed using reference TRBV7-9 and TRBJ1-1, is DTGVSQNPRHKITKRGQNVTFRCDPISEHNRLYWYRQTLGQGPEFLTYFQNEAQLEKSRLLSDRFSAERPKGSFSTLEIQRTEQGDSAMYLCASSATEGVTEAFFGQGTRLTVV.

This clonotype was counted ten times or more. This rearrangement joins TRBV6-5 to TRBJ2-7; no reliable D call. Trimming shortened V by 4 bases and J by 4 bases, and 5 bases separated the two germline ends. In germline, CDR1 is MNHEY, CDR2 SVGAGI. The CDR3 consists of 11 residues. In DNA form, the CDR3 reads TGTGCCAGCAGTTCGAAATACGAGCAGTACTTC. Translating it yields CASSSKYEQYF.

The rearrangement joins TRBV6-5 to TRBJ1-2; D possibly corresponds to TRBD1 (5 bases). Per germline, CDR1 MNHEY and CDR2 SVGAGI. This CDR3 has 12 residues. V was clipped by 6 bases and J by 8 bases, with 13 bases between them. The CDR3 is CASRSGRLGYTF. The DNA of the CDR3 is TGTGCCAGCAGGTCGGGACGGTTGGGCTACACCTTC.

This clonotype was counted many times. The rearrangement links TRBV19 to TRBJ2-2; D remains ambiguous. V gave up 10 bases and J gave up 0 bases, with 12 bases separating them. This CDR3 has 14 amino acids. CDR1 LNHDA and CDR2 SQIVND come from the germline V gene (reference sequence). In DNA, the CDR3 is TGTGCCACCCGTTTGTTTTCGAACACCGGGGAGCTGTTTTTT. It translates to CATRLFSNTGELFF.

This clonotype came up a few times. The chain joins TRBV5-4 to TRBJ2-1, with D unresolved. The CDR3 covers 13 residues. Trimming pared 4 bases from V and 6 bases from J, leaving 11 bases between. The V gene's germline CDR1 is SGHNT and CDR2 YYREEE (reference sequence). The CDR3 region is CASSPGVSNEQFF. The CDR3 region has the DNA TGTGCCAGCAGCCCTGGGGTTAGCAATGAGCAGTTCTTC.

The sample holds many counts of this clonotype. CDR3 nucleotides: TGTGCCAGCGGGGCACGTAGCTATGGCTACACCTTC. This sequence encodes CASGARSYGYTF. The chain joins TRBV2 to TRBJ1-2; possibly TRBD1 for D (5 bases). The germline V and J ends were trimmed by 8 bases and 4 bases, with 11 bases remaining between them. This CDR3 is built from 12 residues. Germline-derived CDR1 and CDR2 are SNHLY and FYNNEI.

This chain connects TRBV28 to TRBJ2-7; TRBD1 is a possible D gene (6 bases). V was shortened by 3 bases and J by 2 bases, with 8 bases between the two germline ends. Germline CDR1 reads MDHEN; CDR2 reads SYDVKM. The CDR3 extends over 13 amino acids. The CDR3 here is CASSFQGPYEQYV. Written as DNA, the CDR3 is TGTGCCAGCAGTTTTCAGGGGCCCTACGAGCAGTACGTC.

This clonotype was counted a few times. The chain uses TRBV7-2 and TRBJ1-4; 10 bases align to TRBD1. From germline, CDR1 is SGHTA and CDR2 FQGNSA. V lost 4 bases to trimming and J lost 11 bases; unmatched junction nucleotides: 10. This CDR3 region has 15 residues. As DNA, the CDR3 is TGTGCCAGCAGCTACCCAGACAGGGGGCTTGCGAAACTGTTTTTT. Its protein product is CASSYPDRGLAKLFF.

CDR3 DNA: TGTGCCAGCAGCCTACAGCAGGGCGTAGATACGCAGTATTTT. Amino acids: CASSLQQGVDTQYF. The chain employs TRBV7-2 and TRBJ2-3; weak D call: TRBD1 (5 bases). The CDR3 totals 14 residues. V was shortened by 5 bases and J by 5 bases, with 14 bases between the two germline ends. The germline V gene has CDR1 SGHTA and CDR2 FQGNSA.

This clonotype has more than one count but fewer than ten. The chain links TRBV12-3 or TRBV12-4 to TRBJ2-5; D might be TRBD1 (5 bases). The CDR3 sequence is 17 residues long. Trimming cost V 3 bases and J 4 bases, with 21 bases left between them. This CDR3 reads CASSFVVGRAALETQYF. The CDR3 coding sequence is TGTGCCAGCAGTTTTGTAGTTGGCAGGGCGGCTTTAGAGACCCAGTACTTC.

Here the CDR3 DNA reads TGCGCCAGCAGCTTGGATTGGGGGCGCGGAGATACGCAGTATTTT. Translation: CASSLDWGRGDTQYF. The chain recombines TRBV5-1 with TRBJ2-3; D may be TRBD1 (6 bases). V was trimmed by 0 bases and J by 5 bases, leaving 13 bases between them. CDR3 length: 15 amino acids. Germline V gene data show CDR1 as SGHRS and CDR2 as YFSETQ.

This clonotype was seen a few times. This chain links TRBV11-2 with TRBJ2-2; TRBD2 agrees at 10 bases. V lost 8 bases to trimming and J lost 4 bases; unmatched junction nucleotides: 7. The CDR3 contains 15 residues. Germline V gives CDR1 SGHAT, CDR2 FQNNGV. CDR3 sequence: CASRRSGGVTGELFF. The CDR3 coding sequence is TGTGCCAGCCGGCGCAGCGGGGGGGTCACCGGGGAGCTGTTTTTT.

This clonotype has more than one count but fewer than ten. V is TRBV30 and J is TRBJ2-3, with 12 bases lining up with TRBD2. V was pared by 2 bases and J by 4 bases, with 1 base of the junction left unmatched. Germline CDR1 reads GTSNPN; CDR2 reads SVGIG (reference sequence). The CDR3 has 14 amino acids. The CDR3 sequence: CAWSLAGGADTQYF. For the CDR3, the DNA is TGTGCCTGGAGTCTAGCGGGGGGGGCAGATACGCAGTATTTT. The full variable domain, completed using reference TRBV30 and TRBJ2-3, is SQTIHQWPATLVQPVGSPLSLECTVEGTSNPNLYWYRQAAGRGLQLLFYSVGIGQISSEVPQNLSASRPQDRQFILSSKKLLLSDSGFYLCAWSLAGGADTQYFGPGTRLTVL.

This clonotype was seen repeatedly, ten times or more. This sequence joins TRBV25-1 and TRBJ2-5; 10 bases fit TRBD1. V dropped 5 bases and J dropped 4; count of bases not matched to a gene: 7. The CDR3 is made up of 15 amino acids. The V gene's germline CDR1 is MGHDK and CDR2 SYGVNS. The chain's CDR3 is CASSQPTGGGETQYF. In DNA, the CDR3 is TGTGCCAGCAGTCAGCCGACAGGGGGCGGAGAGACCCAGTACTTC.

This clonotype appeared many times. The CDR3 DNA is TGTGCCAGCAGGTCGGAGGGCGAGACCCAGTACTTC. Protein sequence: CASRSEGETQYF. The rearrangement uses TRBV7-9 and TRBJ2-5; maybe TRBD2 (6 bases). Germline CDR1 is SEHNR and CDR2 is FQNEAQ (reference sequence). There are 12 residues in the CDR3. Trimming removed 6 bases at V and 5 bases at J, with 10 bases between. Looking up the rest from reference TRBV7-9 and TRBJ2-5 gives the full variable domain: DTGVSQNPRHKITKRGQNVTFRCDPISEHNRLYWYRQTLGQGPEFLTYFQNEAQLEKSRLLSDRFSAERPKGSFSTLEIQRTEQGDSAMYLCASRSEGETQYFGPGTRLLVL.

There are many counts of this clonotype. This rearrangement joins TRBV6-2 or TRBV6-3 to TRBJ1-5, with TRBD1 as a possible D gene (5 bases). V gave up 4 bases and J gave up 6 bases, with 10 bases separating them. CDR3 length equals 13 residues. The germline gives CDR1 MNHEY, CDR2 SVGEGT. CDR3: CASSFRVGQPQHF. Written as DNA, the CDR3 is TGTGCCAGCAGTTTCAGGGTCGGTCAGCCCCAGCATTTT.

The rearrangement links TRBV12-3 or TRBV12-4 to TRBJ2-1, with TRBD1 matching 10 bases. The J segment lost 0 bases and the V segment lost 3 bases, leaving 8 bases of the junction unmatched. There are 18 residues in the CDR3. The CDR3, as DNA: TGTGCCAGCAGTTTTCCACGACAGGGGGCTAGCTCCTACAATGAGCAGTTCTTC. Protein: CASSFPRQGASSYNEQFF.

This clonotype was seen a few times. The chain links TRBV4-3 to TRBJ2-1; D is unclear. CDR3 length: 17 amino acids. Germline V gives CDR1 LGHNA, CDR2 YSLEER. V shed 1 base and J shed 0 bases, with 13 bases lying between them. The CDR3 DNA reads TGCGCCAGCAGCCAAGTCACTCTCCTGGGCTCCTACAATGAGCAGTTCTTC. It yields the protein CASSQVTLLGSYNEQFF.

This clonotype was detected only a few times. This rearrangement joins TRBV27 to TRBJ2-7, with D perhaps TRBD1 (5 bases). CDR1 and CDR2 from the germline V gene are MNHEY and SMNVEV (reference sequence). This CDR3 region has 14 residues. Trimming cost V 5 bases and J 2 bases, with 13 bases left between them. This CDR3 is CASSRSGHPYEQYV. The CDR3 DNA reads TGTGCCAGCAGTCGGTCAGGACACCCCTACGAGCAGTACGTC.

This clonotype was seen only a few times. CDR3 amino acids: CATETRTRASSPLHF. Here the CDR3 DNA reads TGTGCCACCGAGACCCGGACAAGGGCGAGTTCACCCCTCCACTTT. This chain connects TRBV24-1 to TRBJ1-6; tentative D call: TRBD1 (5 bases). V lost 9 bases to trimming and J lost 9 bases, with 20 bases between them. In germline, CDR1 is KGHDR, CDR2 SFDVKD. There are 15 residues in the CDR3.

DNA of the CDR3: TGCAGCGTTGTCCGTCGGCGGGGGGGCGTGAATGAGCAGTTCTTC. Protein sequence: CSVVRRRGGVNEQFF. This rearrangement joins TRBV29-1 to TRBJ2-1; 9 positions agree with TRBD2. J gave up 7 bases and V 4 bases, and 11 bases lay outside the gene matches. Germline CDR1 is SQVTM and CDR2 is ANQGSEA. This CDR3 has 15 amino acids.

CDR3 sequence reads: CASSVFGGSNSPLHF. CDR3 sequence (DNA): TGTGCCAGCAGCGTATTTGGGGGGTCTAATTCACCCCTCCACTTT. The rearrangement uses TRBV9 and TRBJ1-6; tentatively, D is TRBD1 (5 bases). Germline V CDR1 and CDR2: SGDLS, YYNGEE. The CDR3 covers 15 residues. Trimming pared 1 base from V and 6 bases from J, leaving 11 bases between.

This sequence joins TRBV4-2 and TRBJ1-3; the D gene is possibly TRBD1 (5 bases). The CDR3 length is 17 residues. CDR1 is LGHNA and CDR2 is YNFKEQ in the germline V gene. V was clipped by 0 bases and J by 0 bases, with 12 bases between them. As DNA, the CDR3 is TGTGCCAGCAGCCAAGATGGGAGGGGCCACTCTGGAAACACCATATATTTT. Protein sequence: CASSQDGRGHSGNTIYF.

This clonotype was seen a few times. The chain couples TRBV18 to TRBJ1-5, with D tentatively TRBD1 (6 bases). V was cut by 5 bases and J by 6 bases, with 17 bases left in between. This CDR3 spans 15 amino acids. Germline V gene sequence: CDR1 KGHSH, CDR2 LQKENI. The CDR3 region is CASSGAPGDGQPQHF. CDR3 coding DNA: TGTGCCAGCTCAGGGGCTCCAGGGGACGGTCAGCCCCAGCATTTT.